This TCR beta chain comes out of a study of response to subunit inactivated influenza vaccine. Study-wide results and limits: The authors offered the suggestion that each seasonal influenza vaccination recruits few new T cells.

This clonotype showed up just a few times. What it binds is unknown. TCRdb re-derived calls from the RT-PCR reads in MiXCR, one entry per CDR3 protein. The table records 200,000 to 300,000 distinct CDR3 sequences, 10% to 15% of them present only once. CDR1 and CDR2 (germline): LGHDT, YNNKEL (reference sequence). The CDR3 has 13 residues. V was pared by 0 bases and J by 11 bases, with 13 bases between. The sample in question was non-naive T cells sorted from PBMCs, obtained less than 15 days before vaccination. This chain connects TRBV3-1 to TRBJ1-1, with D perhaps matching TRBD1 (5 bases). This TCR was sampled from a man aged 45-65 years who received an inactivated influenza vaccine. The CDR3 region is CASSQDVGGNAFF. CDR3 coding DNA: TGTGCCAGCAGCCAAGATGTGGGGGGGAACGCTTTCTTT.